This is a list of T cell receptor beta chains from one sample in a study of T-cell reconstitution after alpha-beta-depleted transplantation in children. One entry per CDR3 protein results from TCRdb running MiXCR on the PCR reads. The table records 450,000 to 600,000 distinct CDR3 sequences, roughly a tenth of them present only once. The material sequenced was PBMCs, taken before TCRalphabeta/CD19-depleted stem cell transplant. These receptors were obtained from a child under 10 years old with inherited bone marrow failure, due to receive a stem cell transplant. Both conserved end residues are trimmed from each CDR3.

V	J	CDR3
TRBV30	TRBJ2-7	AWSVGAGIIYEQY
TRBV11-1	TRBJ2-3	ASSLPTTGTPAQSTDTQY
TRBV7-2	TRBJ2-3	ASSFTPIETQY
TRBV15	TRBJ1-2	ATSREWRLPARTNYGYT
TRBV4-3	TRBJ1-5	ASSARVGRQPQH
TRBV28	TRBJ1-2	ASSFRGKGYT
TRBV5-6	TRBJ1-1	ASSTGTVAEAF
TRBV12-3/TRBV12-4	TRBJ1-1	ASSRNSPRRGEAF
TRBV5-1	TRBJ2-2	ASSFSEGGELF
TRBV8-2	TRBJ1-1	GSSSGDTEAF
TRBV6-2/TRBV6-3	TRBJ1-6	ASSLGLLSGLYSPLH
TRBV5-6	TRBJ2-3	ASSPYFSATITDTQY
TRBV28	TRBJ2-3	ASTQGGALGDTQY
TRBV5-4	TRBJ2-6	ASSSPIGTPHSGANVLT
TRBV7-2	TRBJ2-7	ASSSTGVVDYEQY
TRBV20-1	TRBJ2-5	SVSLLETQY
TRBV5-1	TRBJ2-7	ASARSGTSYEQY
TRBV5-8	TRBJ2-2	ASSAGTSGSTGELF
TRBV12-3/TRBV12-4	TRBJ1-1	ASSLVRAPEAF
TRBV5-4	TRBJ2-7	ASSLVLWDRGHEQY
TRBV29-1	TRBJ2-7	SVGQGVGEQY
TRBV20-1	TRBJ2-7	SADPGGDYEQY
TRBV5-4	TRBJ2-5	ASSHPTGQETQY
TRBV9	TRBJ1-1	ASSVGPNTEAF
TRBV29-1	TRBJ1-2	SAAGPLGGYT
TRBV18	TRBJ2-2	ASSPVRGRGTGELF
TRBV5-1	TRBJ2-1	ASSSYTGGDEQF
TRBV6-1	TRBJ2-1	ASSARDRGWSSVHNEQF
TRBV6-6	TRBJ2-5	ASSYGAASKETQY
TRBV7-2	TRBJ2-1	ASSFPLDRANEQF
TRBV19	TRBJ2-1	ASTGTSPYNEQF
TRBV5-1	TRBJ2-3	ASSLEDTQY